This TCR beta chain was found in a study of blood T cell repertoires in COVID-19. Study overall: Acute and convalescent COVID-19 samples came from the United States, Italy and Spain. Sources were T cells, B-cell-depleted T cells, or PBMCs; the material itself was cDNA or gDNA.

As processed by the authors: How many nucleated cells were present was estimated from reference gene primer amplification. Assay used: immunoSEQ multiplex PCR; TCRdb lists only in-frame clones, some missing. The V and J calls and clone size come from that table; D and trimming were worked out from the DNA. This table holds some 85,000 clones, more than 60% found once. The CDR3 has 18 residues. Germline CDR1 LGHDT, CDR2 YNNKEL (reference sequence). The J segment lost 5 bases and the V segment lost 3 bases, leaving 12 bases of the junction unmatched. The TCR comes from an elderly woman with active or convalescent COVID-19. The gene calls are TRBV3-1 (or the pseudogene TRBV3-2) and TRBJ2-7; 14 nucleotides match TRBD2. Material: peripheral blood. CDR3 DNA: TGTGCCAGCAGCCACCAAGCGGAGGGACTAGCGGGGGTTCACGAGCAGTACTTC. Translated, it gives CASSHQAEGLAGVHEQYF.